The rows below give T cell receptor beta chains drawn from one sample of a study of T cells in Graves' hyperthyroidism and ophthalmopathy. TCRdb re-called the multiplex PCR reads through MiXCR, storing one row per CDR3 protein. The sample includes 550,000 to 700,000 distinct CDR3 sequences, more than 45% of them seen just once. Material for sequencing was peripheral blood or thyroid tissue (not recorded which). The receptors here all came from an adult woman with Graves' disease, either hyperthyroidism or ophthalmopathy (not recorded which). Each CDR3 is given with its conserved first and last residue. Where a row states a size, it is once, few, many or the class of an expanded clone; other rows omit it.

v_gene	abundance	CDR3aa
TRBV20-1	once	CSELFGGPKEAFF
TRBV2	-	CASSSSVPQGGGNQPQHF
TRBV5-1	many	CASSIRQGSNFYEQYF
TRBV10-3	-	CAISSSGTSSGDEQYF
TRBV29-1	-	CSVVWVSGKSYEQYF
TRBV2	-	CASSMDNSPLHF
TRBV7-2	-	CASSRGHGGETQYF
TRBV29-1	-	CSVEVVTGDSYEQYF
TRBV7-3	-	CASSLIPAMGLGELFF
TRBV20-1	few	CSAPGRVWGDGYTF
TRBV29-1	once	CSVVRGCGYTF
TRBV20-1	-	CSARDPGFSSPLHF
TRBV3-1	many	CASSQWTENTEAFF
TRBV25-1	-	CASSSRGTNLYEQYF
TRBV6-1	many	CASSKEEDSGNTIYF
TRBV2	-	CASSAGQGRTEAFF
TRBV19	few	CASSAGVGSVGYTF
TRBV11-2	many	CASSLIGGLYEQYF
TRBV7-6	-	CASSPTGSRRHEHF
TRBV10-3	-	CAISGGGFSEAFF
TRBV19	many	CASTPGTEAFF
TRBV6-1	many	CASSLRTALGETQYF
TRBV28	-	CASSLGRGGTGELFF